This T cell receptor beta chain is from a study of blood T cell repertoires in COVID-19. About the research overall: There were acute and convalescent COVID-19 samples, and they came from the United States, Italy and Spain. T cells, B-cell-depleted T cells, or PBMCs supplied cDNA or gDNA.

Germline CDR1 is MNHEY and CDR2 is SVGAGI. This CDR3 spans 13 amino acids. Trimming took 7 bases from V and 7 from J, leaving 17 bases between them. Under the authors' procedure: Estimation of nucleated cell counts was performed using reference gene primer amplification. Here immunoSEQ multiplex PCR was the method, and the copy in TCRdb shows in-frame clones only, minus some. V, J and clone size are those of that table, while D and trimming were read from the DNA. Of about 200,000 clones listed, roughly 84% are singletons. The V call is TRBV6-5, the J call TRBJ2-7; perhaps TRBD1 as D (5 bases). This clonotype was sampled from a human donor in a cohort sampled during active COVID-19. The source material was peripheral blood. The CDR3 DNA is TGTGCCAGCACCCCACTTGCAGGGAATGAGCAGTACTTC. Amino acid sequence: CASTPLAGNEQYF.